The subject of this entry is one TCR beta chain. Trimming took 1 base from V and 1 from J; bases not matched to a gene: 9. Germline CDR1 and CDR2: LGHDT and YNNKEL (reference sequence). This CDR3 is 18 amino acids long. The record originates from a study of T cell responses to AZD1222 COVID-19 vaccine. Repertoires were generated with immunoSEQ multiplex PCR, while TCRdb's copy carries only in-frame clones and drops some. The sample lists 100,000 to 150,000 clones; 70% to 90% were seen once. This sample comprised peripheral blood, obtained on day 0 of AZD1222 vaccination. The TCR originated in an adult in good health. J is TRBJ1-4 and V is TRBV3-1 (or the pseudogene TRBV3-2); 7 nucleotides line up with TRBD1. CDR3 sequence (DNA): TGTGCCAGCAGCCAAGTTATGACAGGGCAGGTAACTAATGAAAAACTGTTTTTT. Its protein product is CASSQVMTGQVTNEKLFF.